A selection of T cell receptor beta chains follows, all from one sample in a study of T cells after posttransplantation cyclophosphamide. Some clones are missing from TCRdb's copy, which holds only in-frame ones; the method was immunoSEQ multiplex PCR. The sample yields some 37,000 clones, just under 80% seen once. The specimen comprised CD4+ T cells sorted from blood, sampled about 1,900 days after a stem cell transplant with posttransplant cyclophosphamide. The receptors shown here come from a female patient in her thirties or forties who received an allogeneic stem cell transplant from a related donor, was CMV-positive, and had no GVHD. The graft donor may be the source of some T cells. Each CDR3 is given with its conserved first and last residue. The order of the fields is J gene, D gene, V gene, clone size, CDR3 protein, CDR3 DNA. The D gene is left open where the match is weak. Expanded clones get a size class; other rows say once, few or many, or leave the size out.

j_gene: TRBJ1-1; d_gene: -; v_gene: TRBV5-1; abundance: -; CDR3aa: CASSPERAGRSEAFF; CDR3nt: TGCGCCAGCAGCCCCGAGAGAGCAGGAAGATCTGAAGCTTTCTTT
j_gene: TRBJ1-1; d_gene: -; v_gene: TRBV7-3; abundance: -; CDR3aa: CASSLTQVLNTEAFF; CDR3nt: TGTGCCAGCAGCTTAACCCAGGTTTTGAACACTGAAGCTTTCTTT
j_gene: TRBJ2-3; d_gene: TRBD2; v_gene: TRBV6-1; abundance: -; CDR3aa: CASSSGGTSTDTQYF; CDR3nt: TGTGCCAGCAGTAGCGGGGGAACAAGCACAGATACGCAGTATTTT
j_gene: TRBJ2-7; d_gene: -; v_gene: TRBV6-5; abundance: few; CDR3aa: CASSSPTQGTYEQYF; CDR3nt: TGTGCCAGCAGTTCTCCGACACAGGGAACCTACGAGCAGTACTTC
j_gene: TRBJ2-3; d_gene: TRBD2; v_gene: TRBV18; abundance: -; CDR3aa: CASSPGTSGGNTQYF; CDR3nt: TGTGCCAGCTCACCTGGGACTAGCGGGGGAAATACGCAGTATTTT
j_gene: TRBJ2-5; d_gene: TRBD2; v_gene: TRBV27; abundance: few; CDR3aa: CASSSSRGKTQYF; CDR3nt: TGTGCCAGCAGTTCATCGCGGGGGAAGACCCAGTACTTC
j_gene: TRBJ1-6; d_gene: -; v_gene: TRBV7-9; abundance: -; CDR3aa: CASSLLTGYSPLHF; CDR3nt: TGTGCCAGCAGCCTTCTGACAGGTTATTCACCCCTCCACTTT
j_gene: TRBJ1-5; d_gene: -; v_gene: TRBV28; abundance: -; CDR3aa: CASSRRGLDNQPQHF; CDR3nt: TGTGCCAGCAGCCGGCGGGGGTTGGACAATCAGCCCCAGCATTTT
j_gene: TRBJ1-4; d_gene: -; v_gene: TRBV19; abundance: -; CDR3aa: CASKTNGGEKLFF; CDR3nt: TGTGCCAGTAAGACGAACGGCGGTGAAAAACTGTTTTTT
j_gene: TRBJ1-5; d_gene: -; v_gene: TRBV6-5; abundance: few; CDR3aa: CASRRGNGDQPQHF; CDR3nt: TGTGCCAGCAGACGTGGCAACGGGGATCAGCCCCAGCATTTT
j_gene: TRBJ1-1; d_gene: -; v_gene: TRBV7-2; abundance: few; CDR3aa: CASSLLGGIEAFF; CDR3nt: TGTGCCAGCAGCTTGTTGGGGGGGATTGAAGCTTTCTTT
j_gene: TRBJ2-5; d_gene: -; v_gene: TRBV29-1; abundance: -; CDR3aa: CSAKTGPETQYF; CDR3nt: TGCAGCGCTAAGACAGGACCGGAGACCCAGTACTTC
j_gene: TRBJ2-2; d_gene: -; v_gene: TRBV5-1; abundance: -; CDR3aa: CASSSTRGGTGELFF; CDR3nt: TGCGCCAGCAGCTCGACAAGGGGGGGCACCGGGGAGCTGTTTTTT
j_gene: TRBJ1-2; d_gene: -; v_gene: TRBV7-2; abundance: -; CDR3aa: CASSLGTRARGGGYTF; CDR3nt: TGTGCCAGCAGCTTAGGCACCCGGGCCCGCGGCGGGGGCTACACCTTC
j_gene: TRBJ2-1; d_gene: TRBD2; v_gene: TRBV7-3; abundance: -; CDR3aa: CASSPQRGSSYNEQFF; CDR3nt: TGTGCCAGCAGCCCCCAGCGGGGGAGCTCCTACAATGAGCAGTTCTTC
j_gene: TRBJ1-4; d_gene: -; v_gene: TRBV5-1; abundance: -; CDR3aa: CASSLGDTGNEKLFF; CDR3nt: TGCGCCAGCAGCTTGGGGGACACCGGTAATGAAAAACTGTTTTTT
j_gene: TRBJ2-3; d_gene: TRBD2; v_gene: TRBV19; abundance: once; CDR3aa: CASSRGGTSGGDTQYF; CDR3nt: TGTGCCAGTAGTCGCGGTGGGACTAGCGGAGGGGATACGCAGTATTTT
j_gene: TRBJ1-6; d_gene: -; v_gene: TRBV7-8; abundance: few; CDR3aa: CASSLTSPQGPNSPLHF; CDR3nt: TGTGCCAGCAGCTTAACCTCCCCACAGGGCCCCAATTCACCCCTCCACTTT
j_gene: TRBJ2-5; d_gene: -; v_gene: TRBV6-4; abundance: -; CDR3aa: CASSAEYLETQYF; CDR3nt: TGTGCCAGCAGTGCCGAATACTTAGAGACCCAGTACTTC
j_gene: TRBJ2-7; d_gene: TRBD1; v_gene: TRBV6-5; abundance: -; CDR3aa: CASSYPTGTGGYEQYF; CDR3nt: TGTGCCAGCAGTTACCCAACCGGGACAGGGGGCTACGAGCAGTACTTC
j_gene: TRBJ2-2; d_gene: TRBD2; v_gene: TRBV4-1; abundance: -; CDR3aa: CASSQVSGGSGGELFF; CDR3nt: TGCGCCAGCAGCCAAGTCAGCGGGGGCAGCGGCGGGGAGCTGTTTTTT
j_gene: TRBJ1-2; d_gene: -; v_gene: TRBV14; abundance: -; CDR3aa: CASSLNVGGYYGYTF; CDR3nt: TGTGCCAGCAGCCTCAACGTAGGGGGATACTATGGCTACACCTTC
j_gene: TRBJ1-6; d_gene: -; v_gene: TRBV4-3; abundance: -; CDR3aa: CASSHRHSDNSPLHF; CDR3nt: TGCGCCAGCAGCCACAGACACTCTGATAATTCACCCCTCCACTTT
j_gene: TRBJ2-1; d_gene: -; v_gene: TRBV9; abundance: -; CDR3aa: CASSAGGGGSEQFF; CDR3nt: TGTGCCAGCAGCGCCGGGGGTGGTGGGAGTGAGCAGTTCTTC
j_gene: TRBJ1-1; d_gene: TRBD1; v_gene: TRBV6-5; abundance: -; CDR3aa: CASSGTGGTNTEAFF; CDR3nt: TGTGCCAGCAGTGGGACAGGGGGCACTAACACTGAAGCTTTCTTT
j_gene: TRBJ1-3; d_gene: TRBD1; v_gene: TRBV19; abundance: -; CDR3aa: CASRRTGGLPERNTIYF; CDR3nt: TGTGCCAGTAGGAGGACAGGGGGCCTCCCGGAAAGAAACACCATATATTTT
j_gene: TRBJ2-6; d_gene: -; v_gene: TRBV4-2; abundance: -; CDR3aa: CASSQDTVSGANVLTF; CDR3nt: TGTGCCAGCAGCCAAGATACGGTCTCTGGGGCCAACGTCCTGACTTTC
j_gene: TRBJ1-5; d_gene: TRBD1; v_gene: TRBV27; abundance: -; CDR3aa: CASSLSWDRVNQPQHF; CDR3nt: TGTGCCAGCAGTTTATCGTGGGACAGGGTCAATCAGCCCCAGCATTTT
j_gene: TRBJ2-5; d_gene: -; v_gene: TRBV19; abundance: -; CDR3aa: CASSRRTAQETQYF; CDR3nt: TGTGCCAGTAGCCGACGGACAGCCCAAGAGACCCAGTACTTC
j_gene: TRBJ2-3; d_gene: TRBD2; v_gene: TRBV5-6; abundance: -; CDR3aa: CASSRRTSGPTDTQYF; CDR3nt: TGTGCCAGCAGCCGAAGGACTAGCGGTCCCACAGATACGCAGTATTTT
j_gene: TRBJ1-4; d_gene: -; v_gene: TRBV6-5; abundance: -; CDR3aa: CASGPSYATNEKLFF; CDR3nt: TGTGCCAGCGGCCCCTCGTACGCAACTAATGAAAAACTGTTTTTT
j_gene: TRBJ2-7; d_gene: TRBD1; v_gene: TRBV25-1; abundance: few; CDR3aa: CASRRDSSYEQYF; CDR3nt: TGTGCCAGCCGTCGGGACAGCTCCTACGAGCAGTACTTC
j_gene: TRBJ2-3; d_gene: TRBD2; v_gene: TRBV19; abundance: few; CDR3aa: CASSIATSGGADTQYF; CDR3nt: TGTGCCAGTAGTATAGCAACTAGCGGGGGCGCAGATACGCAGTATTTT
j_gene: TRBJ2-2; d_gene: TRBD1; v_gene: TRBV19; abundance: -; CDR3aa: CASTWTGGMAGELFF; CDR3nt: TGTGCCAGTACCTGGACAGGGGGCATGGCCGGGGAGCTGTTTTTT
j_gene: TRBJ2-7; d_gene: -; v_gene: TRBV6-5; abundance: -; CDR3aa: CASSYSGGGDEQYF; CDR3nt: TGTGCCAGCAGTTACTCGGGGGGGGGCGACGAGCAGTACTTC
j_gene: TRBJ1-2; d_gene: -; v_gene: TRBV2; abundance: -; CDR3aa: CASSDRHRVGGYTF; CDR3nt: TGTGCCAGCAGTGACCGTCACAGGGTAGGGGGCTACACCTTC
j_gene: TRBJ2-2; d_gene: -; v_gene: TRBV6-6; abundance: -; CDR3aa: CASSLGLTLTGELFF; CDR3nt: TGTGCCAGCAGCCTGGGACTGACCTTGACCGGGGAGCTGTTTTTT
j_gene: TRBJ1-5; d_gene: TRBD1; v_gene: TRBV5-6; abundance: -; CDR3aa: CASSRTGDNQPQHF; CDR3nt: TGTGCCAGCAGCCGGACAGGGGACAATCAGCCCCAGCATTTT
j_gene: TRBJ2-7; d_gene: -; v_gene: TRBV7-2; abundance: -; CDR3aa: CASSLAWDTYSYEQYF; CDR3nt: TGTGCCAGCAGCTTAGCTTGGGACACTTACTCCTACGAGCAGTACTTC
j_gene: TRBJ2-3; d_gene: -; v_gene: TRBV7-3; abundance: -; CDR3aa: CASSLTHTDMQYF; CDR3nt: TGTGCCAGCAGCTTAACGCACACAGATATGCAGTATTTT
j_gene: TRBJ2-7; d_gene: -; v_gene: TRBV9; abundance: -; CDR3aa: CASSVDPNSKQYF; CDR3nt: TGTGCCAGCAGCGTAGACCCGAACAGCAAGCAGTACTTC
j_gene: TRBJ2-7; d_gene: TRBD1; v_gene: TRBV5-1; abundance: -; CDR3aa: CASSLQTGKGEQYF; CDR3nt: TGCGCCAGCAGTTTACAGACAGGGAAAGGAGAGCAGTACTTC
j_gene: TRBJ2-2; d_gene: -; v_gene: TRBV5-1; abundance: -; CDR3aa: CASSFPGTGELFF; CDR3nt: TGCGCCAGCAGCTTTCCCGGGACCGGGGAGCTGTTTTTT
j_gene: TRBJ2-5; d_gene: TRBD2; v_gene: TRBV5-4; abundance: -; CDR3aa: CASSISGGRGETQYF; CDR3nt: TGTGCCAGCAGCATTAGCGGGGGCCGGGGAGAGACCCAGTACTTC
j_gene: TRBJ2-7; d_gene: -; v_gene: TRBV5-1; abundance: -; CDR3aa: CASSGGPNYEQYF; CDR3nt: TGCGCCAGCAGCGGGGGCCCAAACTACGAGCAGTACTTC
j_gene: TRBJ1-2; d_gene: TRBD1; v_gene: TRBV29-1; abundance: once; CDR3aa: CSVFTGVGGYTF; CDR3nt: TGCAGCGTTTTTACAGGGGTGGGGGGCTACACCTTC
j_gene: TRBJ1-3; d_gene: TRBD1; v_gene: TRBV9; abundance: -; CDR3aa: CASSATGGINTIYF; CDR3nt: TGTGCCAGCAGCGCGACAGGGGGCATAAACACCATATATTTT
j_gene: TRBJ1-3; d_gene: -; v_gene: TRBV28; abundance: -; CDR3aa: CASSLTGSSGNTIYF; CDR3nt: TGTGCCAGCAGTTTAACGGGGAGCTCTGGAAACACCATATATTTT
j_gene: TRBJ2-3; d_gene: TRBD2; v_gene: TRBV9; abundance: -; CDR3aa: CASSGFGDYTDTQYF; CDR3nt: TGTGCCAGCAGCGGATTCGGGGACTACACAGATACGCAGTATTTT
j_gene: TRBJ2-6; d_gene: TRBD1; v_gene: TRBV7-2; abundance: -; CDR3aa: CASSLLTGPSGANVLTF; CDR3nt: TGTGCCAGCAGCTTATTGACAGGGCCCTCTGGGGCCAACGTCCTGACTTTC
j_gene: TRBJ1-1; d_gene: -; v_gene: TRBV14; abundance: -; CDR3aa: CASSPGGRRRTEAFF; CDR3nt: TGTGCCAGCAGCCCCGGTGGGAGGCGAAGGACTGAAGCTTTCTTT
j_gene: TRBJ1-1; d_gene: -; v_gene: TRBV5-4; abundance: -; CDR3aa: CASSPGVGNSEAFF; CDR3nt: TGTGCCAGCAGCCCAGGGGTTGGGAACTCTGAAGCTTTCTTT
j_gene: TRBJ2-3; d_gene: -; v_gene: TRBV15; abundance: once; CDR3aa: CATSRDRLADTDTQYF; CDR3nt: TGTGCCACCAGCAGAGATAGGCTAGCTGACACAGATACGCAGTATTTT
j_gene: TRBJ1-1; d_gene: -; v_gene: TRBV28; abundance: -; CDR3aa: CASSLMGRMNTEAFF; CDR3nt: TGTGCCAGCAGTTTAATGGGCCGCATGAACACTGAAGCTTTCTTT
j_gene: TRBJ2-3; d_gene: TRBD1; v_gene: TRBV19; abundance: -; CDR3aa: CASSTGTGTDTQYF; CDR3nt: TGTGCCAGTAGTACCGGGACAGGCACAGATACGCAGTATTTT
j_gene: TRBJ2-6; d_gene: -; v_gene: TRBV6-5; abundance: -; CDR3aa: CASSYSVGSGANVLTF; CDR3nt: TGTGCCAGCAGTTACTCTGTGGGCTCGGGGGCCAACGTCCTGACTTTC
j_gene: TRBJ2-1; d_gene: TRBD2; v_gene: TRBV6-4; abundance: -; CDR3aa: CASNRIAGGPYNEQFF; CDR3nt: TGTGCCAGCAATCGTATAGCGGGGGGTCCCTACAATGAGCAGTTCTTC